The T cell receptor (beta chain) under discussion was sequenced for a study of monozygotic twins with inflammatory bowel disease. The CDR3 has 14 residues. CDR1 and CDR2 (germline): SGHVT, SQSDAQ. Reanalyzing the 5' RACE reads, TCRdb keeps one entry per CDR3 protein, without DNA. The sample table sets out a few hundred thousand distinct CDR3 sequences. This receptor was identified in a human donor with ulcerative colitis or Crohn's disease, or a healthy co-twin of an affected twin (not recorded which). The chain is built from TRBV7-4 and TRBJ2-7; there is no DNA to check the TCRdb D call of TRBD1. Sequencing was carried out using blood. CDR3 amino acids: CASSFRPISCEQYF.